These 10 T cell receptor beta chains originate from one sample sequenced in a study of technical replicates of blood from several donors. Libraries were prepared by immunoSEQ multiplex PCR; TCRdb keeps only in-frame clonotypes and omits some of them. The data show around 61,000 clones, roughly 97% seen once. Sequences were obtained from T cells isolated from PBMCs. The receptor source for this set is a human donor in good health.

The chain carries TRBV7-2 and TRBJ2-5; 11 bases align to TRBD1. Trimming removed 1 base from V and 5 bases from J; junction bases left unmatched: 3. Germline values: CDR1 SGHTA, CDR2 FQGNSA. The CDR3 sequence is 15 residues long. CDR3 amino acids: CASSLGTGGLETQYF. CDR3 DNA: TGTGCCAGCAGCTTAGGGACAGGGGGCCTGGAGACCCAGTACTTC.

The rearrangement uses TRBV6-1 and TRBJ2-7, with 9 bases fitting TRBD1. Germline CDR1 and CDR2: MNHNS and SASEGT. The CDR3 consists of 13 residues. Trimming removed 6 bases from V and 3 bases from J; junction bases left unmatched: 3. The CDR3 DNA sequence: TGTGCCAGCAGGCCGGGACAGGGCTACGAGCAGTACTTC. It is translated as CASRPGQGYEQYF.

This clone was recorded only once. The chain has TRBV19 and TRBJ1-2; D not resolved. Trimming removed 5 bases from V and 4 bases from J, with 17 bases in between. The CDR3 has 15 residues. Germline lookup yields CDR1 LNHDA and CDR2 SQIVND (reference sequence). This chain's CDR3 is CASSPLAGEFYGYTF. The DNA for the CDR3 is TGTGCCAGTAGTCCCCTCGCTGGAGAGTTCTATGGCTACACCTTC.

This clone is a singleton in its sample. This CDR3 reads CASRMGHEQFF. The CDR3 DNA follows: TGCGCCAGCAGAATGGGCCATGAGCAGTTCTTC. This chain links TRBV4-1 with TRBJ2-1; no definite D call. The germline gives CDR1 MGHRA, CDR2 YSYEKL. V dropped 6 bases and J dropped 8 bases, with 8 bases sitting between them. This CDR3 has 11 amino acids.

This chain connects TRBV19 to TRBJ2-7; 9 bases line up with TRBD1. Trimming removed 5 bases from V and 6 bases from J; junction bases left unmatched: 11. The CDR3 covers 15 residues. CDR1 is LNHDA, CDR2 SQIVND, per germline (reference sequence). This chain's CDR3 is CASSAPGQGSAEQYF. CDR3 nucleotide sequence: TGTGCCAGTAGTGCCCCGGGACAGGGTTCCGCCGAGCAGTACTTC. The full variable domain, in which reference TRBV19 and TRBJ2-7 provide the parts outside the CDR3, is DGGITQSPKYLFRKEGQNVTLSCEQNLNHDAMYWYRQDPGQGLRLIYYSQIVNDFQKGDIAEGYSVSREKKESFPLTVTSAQKNPTAFYLCASSAPGQGSAEQYFGPGTRLTVT.

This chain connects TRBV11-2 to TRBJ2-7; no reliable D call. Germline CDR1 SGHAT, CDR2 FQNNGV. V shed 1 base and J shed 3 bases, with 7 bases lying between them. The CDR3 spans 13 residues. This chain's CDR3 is CASSLGQFYEQYF. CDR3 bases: TGTGCCAGCAGCTTAGGACAATTCTACGAGCAGTACTTC. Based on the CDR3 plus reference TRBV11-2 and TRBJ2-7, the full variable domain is EAGVAQSPRYKIIEKRQSVAFWCNPISGHATLYWYQQILGQGPKLLIQFQNNGVVDDSQLPKDRFSAERLKGVDSTLKIQPAKLEDSAVYLCASSLGQFYEQYFGPGTRLTVT.

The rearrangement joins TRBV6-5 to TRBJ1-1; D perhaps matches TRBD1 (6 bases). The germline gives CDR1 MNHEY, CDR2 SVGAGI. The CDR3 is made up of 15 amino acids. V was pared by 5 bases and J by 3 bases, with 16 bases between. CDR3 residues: CASSTQTGMDTEAFF. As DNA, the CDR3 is TGTGCCAGCAGTACTCAGACAGGTATGGACACTGAAGCTTTCTTT.

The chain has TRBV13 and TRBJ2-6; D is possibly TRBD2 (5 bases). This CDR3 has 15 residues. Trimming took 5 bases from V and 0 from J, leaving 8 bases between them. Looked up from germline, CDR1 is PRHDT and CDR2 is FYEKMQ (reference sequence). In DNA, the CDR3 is TGTGCCAGCAGCCCAGGACTCTCTGGGGCCAACGTCCTGACTTTC. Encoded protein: CASSPGLSGANVLTF.

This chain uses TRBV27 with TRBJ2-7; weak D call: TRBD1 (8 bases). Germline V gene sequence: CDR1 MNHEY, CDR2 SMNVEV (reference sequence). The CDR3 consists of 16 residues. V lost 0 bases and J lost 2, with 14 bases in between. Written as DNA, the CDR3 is TGTGCCAGCAGTTTATCGGGAGGGACAGGCACCTACGAGCAGTACTTC. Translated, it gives CASSLSGGTGTYEQYF.

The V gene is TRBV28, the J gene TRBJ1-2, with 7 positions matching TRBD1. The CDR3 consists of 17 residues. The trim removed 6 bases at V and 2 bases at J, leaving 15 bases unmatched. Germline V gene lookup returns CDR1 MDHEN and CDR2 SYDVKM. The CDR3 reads CASRTSTGRKVNYGYTF. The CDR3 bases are TGTGCCAGCAGGACCTCGACAGGGAGGAAAGTAAACTATGGCTACACCTTC.